This T cell receptor (beta chain) was documented in a study of immune evolution from preneoplasia to lung adenocarcinoma. Sequenced by immunoSEQ multiplex PCR; TCRdb stores in-frame clones only, minus some. The table records more than 6,500 clones, 70% to 80% of them present only once. Germline loops: CDR1 SQVTM, CDR2 ANQGSEA. V was trimmed by 4 bases and J by 5 bases, leaving 23 bases between them. The CDR3 covers 16 residues. The sequenced sample consisted of FFPE minimally invasive lung adenocarcinoma tissue. The sequence derives from a donor at least 70 years old with lung adenocarcinoma. The chain combines TRBV29-1 with TRBJ1-2; possible D gene TRBD1, 6 bases. The CDR3 nucleotides are TGCAGCGTTGCAATCCCCACCGGGGGCCAAGTTTATGGCTACACCTTC. Encoded protein: CSVAIPTGGQVYGYTF.